This is a list of T cell receptor beta chains from one sample in a study of blood T cells in healthy people across ages. TCRdb called the 5' RACE reads again in MiXCR, with one record for every CDR3 protein. The sample lists 1.5 million to 1.8 million distinct CDR3 sequences, 42% occurring once. The sequencing input was blood. Receptors were obtained from a young woman in good health. CDR3s include the opening cysteine and the closing phenylalanine or tryptophan. The D gene is left open where the match is weak. Not all rows give a size; the values are once, few, many and, for expanded clones, a class.

cdr3_aa cdr3_nt v_call clone_size d_call j_call
CASSPSGGTKTYEQYF TGTGCCAGCAGCCCCTCCGGTGGGACAAAGACCTACGAGCAGTACTTC TRBV7-9 many NA TRBJ2-7
CASSLRGTGSSEQYF TGTGCCAGCAGCTTAAGAGGGACAGGGTCGTCCGAGCAGTACTTC TRBV11-2 NA TRBD1 TRBJ2-7
CASRNKGAREQYF TGTGCCAGTAGGAACAAGGGGGCGCGTGAGCAGTACTTC TRBV19 NA TRBD1 TRBJ2-7
CASSRTGEDETQYF TGCGCCAGCAGCCGGACAGGGGAGGACGAGACCCAGTACTTC TRBV4-1 NA TRBD1 TRBJ2-5
CASSHRRDRHTGELFF TGTGCCAGCAGCCACAGAAGGGACAGACACACCGGGGAGCTGTTTTTT TRBV3-1 NA TRBD1 TRBJ2-2
CASSLAGLNDQPQHF TGTGCCAGCAGCTTAGCGGGTCTCAATGATCAGCCCCAGCATTTT TRBV7-9 few NA TRBJ1-5
CASSVDGFGYTF TGTGCCAGCAGCGTAGACGGCTTTGGCTACACCTTC TRBV9 NA NA TRBJ1-2
CASGKQLQETQYF TGCGCCAGCGGCAAACAGCTACAAGAGACCCAGTACTTC TRBV4-3 NA NA TRBJ2-5
CASSPTASGATYEQYF TGTGCCAGCAGCCCGACGGCTAGCGGGGCCACCTACGAGCAGTACTTC TRBV13 NA TRBD2 TRBJ2-7
CSVSPEGGSQYF TGCAGCGTTTCCCCGGAGGGGGGGTCGCAGTATTTT TRBV29-1 few NA TRBJ2-3
CASTLSGREVLSGELFF TGTGCCAGCACCCTCTCCGGACGGGAGGTGTTGAGCGGGGAGCTGTTTTTT TRBV7-9 NA TRBD2 TRBJ2-2
CASSWRGGTSGADTQYF TGTGCCAGCAGCTGGAGGGGGGGGACTAGCGGGGCAGATACGCAGTATTTT TRBV7-2 NA TRBD2 TRBJ2-3
CASSLARGPLYEQYF TGTGCCAGCAGCTTAGCGCGGGGGCCCTTATACGAGCAGTACTTC TRBV7-2 NA NA TRBJ2-7
CATRRPAKNIQYF TGTGCCACCAGGAGACCTGCCAAAAACATTCAGTACTTC TRBV15 few NA TRBJ2-4
CASRHWATNEKLFF TGTGCCAGCAGGCATTGGGCAACTAATGAAAAACTGTTTTTT TRBV6-2/TRBV6-3 NA NA TRBJ1-4
CASTPIPSSYNEQFF TGTGCCAGCACCCCGATTCCCAGCTCCTACAATGAGCAGTTCTTC TRBV6-2/TRBV6-3 NA NA TRBJ2-1
CASSSPSGGAVRNIQYF TGTGCCAGCAGTTCCCCTAGCGGGGGGGCCGTCAGAAACATTCAGTACTTC TRBV28 NA TRBD2 TRBJ2-4
CASSFKQGPMNTEAFF TGTGCCAGCAGTTTTAAGCAGGGGCCTATGAACACTGAAGCTTTCTTT TRBV28 NA NA TRBJ1-1
CASSLVTRGLNEQFF TGTGCCAGCAGCTTAGTAACAAGGGGGTTAAATGAGCAGTTCTTC TRBV7-2 NA NA TRBJ2-1
CATSRDLDRVADTQYF TGTGCCACCAGCAGAGATCTTGACAGGGTTGCAGATACGCAGTATTTT TRBV15 NA TRBD1 TRBJ2-3